This T cell receptor (beta chain) was documented in a study of blood T cells in healthy people across ages. V lost 0 bases and J 6 bases, leaving 9 bases between the germline ends. Per the germline V gene, CDR1 is SNHLY and CDR2 is FYNNEI. The CDR3 spans 14 residues. With a J-beta primer mix and a sample-barcoded 5' primer, a second PCR ran about 7 to 12 cycles. Using its own MiXCR run on the 5' RACE reads, TCRdb lists one record per CDR3 protein. The data show around 800,000 distinct CDR3 sequences, roughly 25% seen once. The same sample was also studied in work on T cells of mothers and their children.

The receptor was isolated from a boy aged 10-17 years in good health. The V gene is TRBV2, the J gene TRBJ2-1; a weak D match, TRBD1 (5 bases). Sequencing was carried out using blood. The CDR3 DNA reads as TGTGCCAGCAGTGAAGCGCGGACACTCAATGAGCAGTTCTTC. It yields the protein CASSEARTLNEQFF.